This record covers a single T cell receptor beta chain. This record belongs to a study of T cell changes during pregnancy in multiple sclerosis. Germline values: CDR1 MGHRA, CDR2 YSYEKL. This CDR3 spans 14 amino acids. The germline V and J ends were trimmed by 0 bases and 4 bases, with 9 bases remaining between them. Sequencing was performed with immunoSEQ multiplex PCR; in TCRdb, only in-frame clones are kept and a portion is missing. The sample carries 85,000 to 100,000 clones, roughly 92% recorded once. The TCR sequence derives from a female donor with multiple sclerosis, enrolled in a pregnancy study. The sequenced sample was peripheral blood, obtained after pregnancy. V and J are TRBV4-1 and TRBJ1-1; D is undetermined. The CDR3 DNA is TGCGCCAGCAGCCAAGAGCCGGTGATCACTGAAGCTTTCTTT. It encodes CASSQEPVITEAFF.